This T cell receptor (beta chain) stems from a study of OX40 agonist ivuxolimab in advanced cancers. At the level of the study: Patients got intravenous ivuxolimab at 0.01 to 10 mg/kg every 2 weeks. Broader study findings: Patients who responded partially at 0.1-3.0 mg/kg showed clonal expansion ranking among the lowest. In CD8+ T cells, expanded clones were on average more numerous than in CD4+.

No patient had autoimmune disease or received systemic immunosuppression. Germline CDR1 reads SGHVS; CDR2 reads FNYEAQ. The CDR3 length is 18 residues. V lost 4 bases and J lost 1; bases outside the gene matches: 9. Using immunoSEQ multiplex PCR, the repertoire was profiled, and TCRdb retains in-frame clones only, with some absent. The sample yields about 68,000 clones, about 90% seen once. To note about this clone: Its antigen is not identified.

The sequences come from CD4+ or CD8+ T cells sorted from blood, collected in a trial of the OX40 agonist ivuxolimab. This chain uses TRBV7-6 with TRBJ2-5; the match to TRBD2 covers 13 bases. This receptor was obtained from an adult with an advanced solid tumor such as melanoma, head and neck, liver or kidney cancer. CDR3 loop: CASSSGLAGRNLQETQYF. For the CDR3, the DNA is TGTGCCAGCAGCTCGGGACTAGCGGGACGAAACCTCCAAGAGACCCAGTACTTC.